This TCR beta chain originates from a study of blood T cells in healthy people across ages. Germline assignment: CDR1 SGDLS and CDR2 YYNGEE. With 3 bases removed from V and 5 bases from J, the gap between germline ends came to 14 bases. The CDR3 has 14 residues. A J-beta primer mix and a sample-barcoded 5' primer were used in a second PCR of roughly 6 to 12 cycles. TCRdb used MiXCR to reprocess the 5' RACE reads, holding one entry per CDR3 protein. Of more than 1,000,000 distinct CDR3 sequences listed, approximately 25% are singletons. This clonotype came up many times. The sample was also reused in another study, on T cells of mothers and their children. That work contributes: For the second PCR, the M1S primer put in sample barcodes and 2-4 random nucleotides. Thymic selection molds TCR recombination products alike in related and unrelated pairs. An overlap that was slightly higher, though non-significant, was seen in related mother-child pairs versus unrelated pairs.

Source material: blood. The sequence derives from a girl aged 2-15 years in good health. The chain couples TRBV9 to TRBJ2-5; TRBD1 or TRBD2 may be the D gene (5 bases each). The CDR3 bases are TGTGCCAGCAGCGGGCCAGCCAGGGAGGAGACCCAGTACTTC. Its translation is CASSGPAREETQYF.